This T cell receptor (beta chain) was identified in a study of blood T cell repertoires in COVID-19 (dated by TCRdb to 2020 to 2021). As for the study more broadly: Samples from collaborators originated in the United States, Italy and Spain and spanned both the acute and convalescent phases of COVID-19. The prospective study material was composed of cDNA or gDNA derived from T cells, B-cell-depleted T cells, or PBMCs. Subjects who had been exposed to COVID-19, were actively infected with it, or had recovered from it provided the deeply sampled blood TCRbeta repertoires that made up the dataset. A freely available public database, intended as a resource for researchers studying the immune response to SARS-CoV-2, is where the repertoires were released. The samples were drawn from the first 160 participants of the ongoing ImmuneRACE study and from over 950 subjects provided by 6 global collaborators. Nearly every sample came with metadata listing a de-identified subject ID, COVID-19 status, age in years and sex. HLA class I and class II types, where available, came from metadata supplied by the sample provider rather than from assay-based typing.

Summary of the overall study and its limitations: The amount of clinical and demographic metadata varied by source and participant and was provided uncurated.

In the prospective study, participants were roughly 18 to 100 years old, resided in 24 geographic areas of the United States, and were enrolled through a virtual design. Cohort assignment in the prospective study relied on participant-reported clinical history from a screening survey and a study questionnaire. In the prospective study, whole blood, serum and a nasopharyngeal or oropharyngeal swab were collected from each participant by mobile phlebotomists. Prospective study participants could optionally give additional blood draws and questionnaires over a roughly 2-month period. Blood samples from the prospective study were shipped frozen or at room temperature prior to DNA extraction. TCRbeta CDR3 regions were amplified from genomic DNA using the immunoSEQ Assay, a bias-controlled multiplex PCR. The authors processed their data as follows. The number of nucleated cells in each sample was estimated from the amplification of reference gene primers within the assay. Sequence reads were collapsed and filtered to measure the absolute abundance of every unique TCRbeta CDR3 rearrangement. For each sample, productive Simpson clonality was calculated as the square root of Simpson's diversity index across productive rearrangements. This is the immuneACCESS table as TCRdb keeps it, with only in-frame sequences that have V and J called. A part of the clones is gone; compared with another copy, unresolved V genes explain less than half, and the rest is unexplained. D and trimming were read from the DNA, whereas the V and J calls and clone size are those reported in that table. For this sample there are some 210,000 clones; roughly 87% appear just once. 10% of the sample comes from the top ten.

Notes on this clone: Its antigen target is currently unknown. The input lacks base qualities; no much larger clone sits a single base away.

Sequenced sample: PBMCs or T cells enriched from blood (not recorded which). The clonotype was recovered from a man younger than 35 with acute COVID-19.

Read as DNA, the sequence is TGCGCCAGCAGCCAAGAGGCTAGCGGGAGTTACAATGAGCAGTTCTTC. The encoded protein is CASSQEASGSYNEQFF. The V and J genes are TRBV4-1 and TRBJ2-1, with TRBD2 matching 10 junction bases. Including the terminal cysteine and phenylalanine, the CDR3 comprises 16 residues. Kept here is only the CDR3 DNA, which spans 48 bases and is read in frame from base 1. Here V drops 0 bases and J drops 4 bases, and the junction holds 3 bases not matched to any gene. The germline V gene sets CDR1 to MGHRA and CDR2 to YSYEKL.